The text below deals with one TCR beta chain. As yet, its antigen is unknown. The method was immunoSEQ multiplex PCR; TCRdb's version includes in-frame clones alone and lacks a portion of them. The table includes around 67,000 clones, roughly 80% detected once. This sample is part of a study of T cell responses to AZD1222 COVID-19 vaccine. Study-level findings and limits: Clonal diversity was possibly underestimated, and the donors were mostly white British, with more females.

The ends lost 4 bases at V and 8 bases at J; junction bases unmatched: 6. CDR1 SGHTA and CDR2 FQGNSA come from the germline V gene. CDR3 length: 13 residues. Sequenced material: peripheral blood, taken 28 days after the second AZD1222 dose. This receptor was obtained from an adult who received the AZD1222 COVID-19 vaccine. The gene calls are TRBV7-2 and TRBJ1-2; 8 nucleotides match TRBD1. CDR3 bases: TGTGCCAGCAGCTCACCGACAGGGGAAGGCTACACCTTC. Translation gives CASSSPTGEGYTF.